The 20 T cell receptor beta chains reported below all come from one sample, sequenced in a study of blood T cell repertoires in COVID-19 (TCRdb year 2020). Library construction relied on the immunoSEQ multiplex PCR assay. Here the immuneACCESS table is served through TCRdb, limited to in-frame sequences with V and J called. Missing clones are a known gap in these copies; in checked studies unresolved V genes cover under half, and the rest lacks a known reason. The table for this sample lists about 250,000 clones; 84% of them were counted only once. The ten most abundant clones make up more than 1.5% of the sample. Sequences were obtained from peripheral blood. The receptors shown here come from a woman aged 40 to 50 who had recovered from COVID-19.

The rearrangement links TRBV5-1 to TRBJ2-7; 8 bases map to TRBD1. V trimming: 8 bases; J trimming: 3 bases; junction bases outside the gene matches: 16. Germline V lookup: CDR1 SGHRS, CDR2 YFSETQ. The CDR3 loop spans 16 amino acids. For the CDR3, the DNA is TGCGCCAGTGGGGGGTCGGGACAGGACCAAAACTACGAGCAGTACTTC. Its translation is CASGGSGQDQNYEQYF.

The CDR3 is CASTWDRGRGTQYF. CDR3 sequence (DNA): TGTGCCAGCACTTGGGACAGGGGGCGCGGGACCCAGTACTTC. The genes are TRBV2 and TRBJ2-5, with TRBD1 matching 12 bases. The trim removed 7 bases at V and 7 bases at J, leaving 7 bases unmatched. From germline, CDR1 is SNHLY and CDR2 FYNNEI. The CDR3 consists of 14 residues.

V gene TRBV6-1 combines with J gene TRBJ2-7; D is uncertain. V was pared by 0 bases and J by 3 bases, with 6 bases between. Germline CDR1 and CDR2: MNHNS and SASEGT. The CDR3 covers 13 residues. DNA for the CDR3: TGTGCCAGCAGTGAAGCGGCAAACTACGAGCAGTACTTC. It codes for CASSEAANYEQYF.

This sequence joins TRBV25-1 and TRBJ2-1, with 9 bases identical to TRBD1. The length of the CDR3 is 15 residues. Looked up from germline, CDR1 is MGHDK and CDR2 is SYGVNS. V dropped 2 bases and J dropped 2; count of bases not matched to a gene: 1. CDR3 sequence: CASSETGGPYNEQFF. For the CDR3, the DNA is TGTGCCAGCAGTGAAACAGGGGGCCCCTACAATGAGCAGTTCTTC.

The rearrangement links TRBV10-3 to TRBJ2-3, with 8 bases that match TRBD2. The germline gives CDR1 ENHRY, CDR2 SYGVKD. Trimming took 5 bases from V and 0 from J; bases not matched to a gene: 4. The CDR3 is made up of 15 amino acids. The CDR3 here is CAISLGGGSTDTQYF. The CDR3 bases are TGTGCCATCAGTCTCGGGGGGGGTAGCACAGATACGCAGTATTTT.

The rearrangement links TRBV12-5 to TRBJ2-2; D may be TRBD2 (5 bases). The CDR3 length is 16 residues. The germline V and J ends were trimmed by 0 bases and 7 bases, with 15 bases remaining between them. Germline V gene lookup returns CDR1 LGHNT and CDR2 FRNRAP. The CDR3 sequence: CASGLVLTGEIGELFF. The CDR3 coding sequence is TGTGCTAGTGGTTTGGTACTAACCGGGGAAATCGGGGAGCTGTTTTTT. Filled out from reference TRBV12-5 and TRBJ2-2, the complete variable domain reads DARVTQTPRHKVTEMGQEVTMRCQPILGHNTVFWYRQTMMQGLELLAYFRNRAPLDDSGMPKDRFSAEMPDATLATLKIQPSEPRDSAVYFCASGLVLTGEIGELFFGEGSRLTVL.

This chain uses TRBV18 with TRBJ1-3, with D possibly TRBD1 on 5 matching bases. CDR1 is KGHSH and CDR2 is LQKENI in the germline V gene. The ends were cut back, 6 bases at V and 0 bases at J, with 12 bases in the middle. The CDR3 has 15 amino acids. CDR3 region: CASSQGRSSGNTIYF. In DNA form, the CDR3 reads TGTGCCAGCTCCCAGGGCAGGTCCTCTGGAAACACCATATATTTT. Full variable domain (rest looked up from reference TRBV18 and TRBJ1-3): NAGVMQNPRHLVRRRGQEARLRCSPMKGHSHVYWYRQLPEEGLKFMVYLQKENIIDESGMPKERFSAEFPKEGPSILRIQQVVRGDSAAYFCASSQGRSSGNTIYFGEGSWLTVV.

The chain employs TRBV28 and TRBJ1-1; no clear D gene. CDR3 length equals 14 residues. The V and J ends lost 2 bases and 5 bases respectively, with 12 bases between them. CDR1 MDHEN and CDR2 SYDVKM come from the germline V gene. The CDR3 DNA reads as TGTGCCAGCAGTTTAACAGCCTCGGGGACTGAAGCTTTCTTT. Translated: CASSLTASGTEAFF. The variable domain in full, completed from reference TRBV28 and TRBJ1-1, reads DVKVTQSSRYLVKRTGEKVFLECVQDMDHENMFWYRQDPGLGLRLIYFSYDVKMKEKGDIPEGYSVSREKKERFSLILESASTNQTSMYLCASSLTASGTEAFFGQGTRLTVV.

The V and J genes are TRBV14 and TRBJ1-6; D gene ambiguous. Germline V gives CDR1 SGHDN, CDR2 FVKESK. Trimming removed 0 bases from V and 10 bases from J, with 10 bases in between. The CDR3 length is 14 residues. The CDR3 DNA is TGTGCCAGCAGCCAAGAGCTAGTTTACTCACCCCTCCACTTT. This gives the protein CASSQELVYSPLHF.

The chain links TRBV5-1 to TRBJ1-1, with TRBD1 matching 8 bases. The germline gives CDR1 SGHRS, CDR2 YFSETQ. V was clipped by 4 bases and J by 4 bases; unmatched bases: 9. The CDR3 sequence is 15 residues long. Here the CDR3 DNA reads TGCGCCAGCAGCCCGGGACAGGATAGAGGCACTGAAGCTTTCTTT. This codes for CASSPGQDRGTEAFF.

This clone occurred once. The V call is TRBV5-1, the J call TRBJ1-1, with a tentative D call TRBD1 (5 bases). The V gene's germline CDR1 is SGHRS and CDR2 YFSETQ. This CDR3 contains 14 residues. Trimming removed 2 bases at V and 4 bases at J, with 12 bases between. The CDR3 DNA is TGCGCCAGCAGCTTCGGGGGGACGAGCACTGAAGCTTTCTTT. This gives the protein CASSFGGTSTEAFF. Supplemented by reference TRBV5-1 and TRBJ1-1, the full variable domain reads KAGVTQTPRYLIKTRGQQVTLSCSPISGHRSVSWYQQTPGQGLQFLFEYFSETQRNKGNFPGRFSGRQFSNSRSEMNVSTLELGDSALYLCASSFGGTSTEAFFGQGTRLTVV.

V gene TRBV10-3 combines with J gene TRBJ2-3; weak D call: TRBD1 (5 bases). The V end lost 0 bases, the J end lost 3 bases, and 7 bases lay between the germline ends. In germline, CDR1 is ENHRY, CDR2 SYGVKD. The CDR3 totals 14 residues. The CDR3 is CAISESTATDTQYF. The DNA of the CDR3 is TGTGCCATCAGTGAGTCGACAGCTACAGATACGCAGTATTTT.

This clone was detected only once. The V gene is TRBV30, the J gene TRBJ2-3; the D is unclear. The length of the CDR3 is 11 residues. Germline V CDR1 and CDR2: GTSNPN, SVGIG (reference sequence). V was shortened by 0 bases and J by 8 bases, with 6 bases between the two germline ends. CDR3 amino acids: CAWSVASTQYF. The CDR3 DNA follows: TGTGCCTGGAGTGTTGCGAGTACGCAGTATTTT.

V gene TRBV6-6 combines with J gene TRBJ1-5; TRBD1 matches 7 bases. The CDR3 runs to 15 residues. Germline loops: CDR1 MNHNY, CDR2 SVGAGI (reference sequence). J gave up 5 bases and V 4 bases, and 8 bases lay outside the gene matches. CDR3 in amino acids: CASSFNRGEDQPQHF. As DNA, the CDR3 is TGTGCCAGCAGTTTCAACAGGGGCGAGGATCAGCCCCAGCATTTT.

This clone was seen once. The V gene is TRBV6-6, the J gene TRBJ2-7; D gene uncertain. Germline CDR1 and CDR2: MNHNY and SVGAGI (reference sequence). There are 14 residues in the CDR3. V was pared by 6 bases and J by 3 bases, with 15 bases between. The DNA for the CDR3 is TGTGCCAGCAGCCTCGATGGTGCGGTCTACGAGCAGTACTTC. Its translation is CASSLDGAVYEQYF.

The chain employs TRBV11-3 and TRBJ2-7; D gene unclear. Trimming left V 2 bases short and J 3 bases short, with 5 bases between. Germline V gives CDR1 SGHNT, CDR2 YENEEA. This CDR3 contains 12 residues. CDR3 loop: CASSLNSYEQYF. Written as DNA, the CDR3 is TGTGCCAGCAGCTTAAACAGCTACGAGCAGTACTTC.

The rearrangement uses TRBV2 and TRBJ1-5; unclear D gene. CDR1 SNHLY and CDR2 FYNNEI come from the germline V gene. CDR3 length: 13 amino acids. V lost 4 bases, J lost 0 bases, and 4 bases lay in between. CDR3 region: CASSVYSNQPQHF. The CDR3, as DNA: TGTGCCAGCAGTGTTTATAGCAATCAGCCCCAGCATTTT.

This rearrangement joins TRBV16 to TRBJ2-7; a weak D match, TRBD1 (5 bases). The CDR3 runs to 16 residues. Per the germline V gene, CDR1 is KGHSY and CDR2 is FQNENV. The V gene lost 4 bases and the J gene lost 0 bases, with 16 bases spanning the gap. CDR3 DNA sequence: TGTGCCAGCAGCCCACAGGTGCCTGCGAGCTCCTACGAGCAGTACTTC. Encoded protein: CASSPQVPASSYEQYF.

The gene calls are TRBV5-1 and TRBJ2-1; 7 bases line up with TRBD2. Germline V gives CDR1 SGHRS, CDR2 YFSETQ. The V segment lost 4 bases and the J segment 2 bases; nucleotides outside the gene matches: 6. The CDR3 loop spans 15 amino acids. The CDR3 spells CASSPSGVAYNEQFF. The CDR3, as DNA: TGCGCCAGCAGCCCCAGCGGGGTGGCCTACAATGAGCAGTTCTTC.

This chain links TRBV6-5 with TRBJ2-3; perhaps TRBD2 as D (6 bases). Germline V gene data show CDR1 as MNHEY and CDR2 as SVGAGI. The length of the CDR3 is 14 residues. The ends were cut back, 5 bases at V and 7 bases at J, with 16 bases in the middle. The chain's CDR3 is CASSRGRGINTQYF. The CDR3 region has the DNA TGTGCCAGCAGTCGCGGTCGGGGGATCAATACGCAGTATTTT.